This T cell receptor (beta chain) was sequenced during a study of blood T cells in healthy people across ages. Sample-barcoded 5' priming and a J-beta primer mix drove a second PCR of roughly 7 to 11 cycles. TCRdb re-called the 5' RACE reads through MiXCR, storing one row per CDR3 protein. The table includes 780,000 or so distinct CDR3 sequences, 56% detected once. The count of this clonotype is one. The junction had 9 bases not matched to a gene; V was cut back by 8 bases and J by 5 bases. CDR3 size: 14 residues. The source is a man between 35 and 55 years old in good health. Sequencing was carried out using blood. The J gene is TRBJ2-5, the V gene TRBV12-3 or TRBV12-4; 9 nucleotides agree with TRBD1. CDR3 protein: CASGDRGFWETQYF. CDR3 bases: TGTGCCAGCGGAGACAGGGGGTTTTGGGAGACCCAGTACTTC.